The rows below give T cell receptor beta chains drawn from one sample of a study of cytomegalovirus exposure and HLA in healthy donors. Method: immunoSEQ multiplex PCR; TCRdb's copy keeps in-frame clones and lacks some. The table includes around 89,000 clones, over 70% detected once. Input material: PBMCs. The receptors originated from a man in his forties in good health and CMV-seronegative. Each CDR3 is given with its conserved first and last residue. The D gene is left open where the match is weak. Rows may omit the clone size; those that give it use once, few, many or a size class.

CDR3aa,CDR3nt,d_gene,v_gene,abundance,j_gene
CASSQDGADTQYF,TGCGCCAGCAGCCAAGATGGGGCCGATACGCAGTATTTT,.,TRBV4-1,.,TRBJ2-3
CASSLNGPVKNIQYF,TGTGCCAGCAGCTTAAATGGGCCTGTAAAAAACATTCAGTACTTC,.,TRBV7-9,.,TRBJ2-4
CASSETASSSYEQYF,TGTGCCAGCAGCGAGACAGCTTCTTCCTCCTACGAGCAGTACTTC,.,TRBV9,.,TRBJ2-7
CASSSPTAGEENIQYF,TGTGCCAGCAGCTCACCTACGGCAGGGGAAGAAAACATTCAGTACTTC,.,TRBV7-9,.,TRBJ2-4
CATENQGQPNTEAFF,TGTGCCACCGAAAACCAGGGACAACCCAACACTGAAGCTTTCTTT,.,TRBV15,.,TRBJ1-1
CASSLRDREADTQYF,TGTGCCAGCAGCTTAAGGGACAGGGAGGCAGATACGCAGTATTTT,TRBD1,TRBV7-9,.,TRBJ2-3
CASRQEGAKNIQYF,TGTGCCAGCAGGCAGGAGGGGGCCAAAAACATTCAGTACTTC,.,TRBV11-1,.,TRBJ2-4
CASTPGAYEQYF,TGTGCCAGCACCCCGGGAGCCTACGAGCAGTACTTC,.,TRBV14,.,TRBJ2-7
CASSSPGTDTQYF,TGTGCCAGCAGCTCCCCGGGAACAGATACGCAGTATTTT,.,TRBV7-2,.,TRBJ2-3
CASTPGQASNQPQHF,TGTGCCAGCACCCCCGGCCAGGCTAGCAATCAGCCCCAGCATTTT,.,TRBV28,.,TRBJ1-5
CASGTSGDQDTQYF,TGTGCCAGCGGGACTAGCGGGGACCAAGATACGCAGTATTTT,TRBD2,TRBV6-1,.,TRBJ2-3
CASSWGGSYEQYF,TGTGCCAGCAGTTGGGGGGGTTCCTACGAGCAGTACTTC,TRBD2,TRBV27,.,TRBJ2-7
CASSQAPGLGLSEQYF,TGCGCCAGCAGCCAAGCCCCGGGACTAGGCCTAAGCGAGCAGTACTTC,TRBD2,TRBV4-1,.,TRBJ2-7
CASSLEGQGTEAFF,TGTGCCAGCAGCTTGGAAGGACAGGGAACTGAAGCTTTCTTT,TRBD1,TRBV5-6,.,TRBJ1-1
CASSQTGTGVYYNEQFF,TGCGCCAGCAGCCAGACCGGGACAGGGGTTTACTACAATGAGCAGTTCTTC,TRBD1,TRBV4-1,.,TRBJ2-1
CASSPPRAAGGQETQYF,TGTGCCAGCAGCCCTCCTAGGGCGGCGGGGGGACAAGAGACCCAGTACTTC,TRBD2,TRBV9,.,TRBJ2-5
CASSLGPGGSNEQFF,TGTGCCAGCAGCTTAGGACCGGGGGGGAGCAATGAGCAGTTCTTC,TRBD2,TRBV7-2,.,TRBJ2-1
CASSRDRRSEAFF,TGTGCCAGCAGCCGGGACAGGAGATCTGAAGCTTTCTTT,TRBD1,TRBV7-2,few,TRBJ1-1
CAGRRGPNTGELFF,TGTGCCGGACGGAGGGGACCGAACACCGGGGAGCTGTTTTTT,.,TRBV19,.,TRBJ2-2
CASSVRGQGEQYF,TGTGCCAGCAGTGTGAGGGGGCAAGGCGAGCAGTACTTC,TRBD1,TRBV2,.,TRBJ2-7
CASDQPGQLYGYTF,TGCGCCAGCGACCAACCGGGACAGTTGTATGGCTACACCTTC,TRBD1,TRBV4-1,.,TRBJ1-2
CASSTGQGSYGYTF,TGTGCCAGTAGTACCGGACAGGGGAGCTATGGCTACACCTTC,TRBD1,TRBV19,.,TRBJ1-2
CASSQDTGGILAEAFF,TGCGCCAGCAGCCAAGATACGGGGGGCATATTAGCTGAAGCTTTCTTT,.,TRBV4-3,few,TRBJ1-1
CAWSVADSGYTF,TGTGCCTGGAGTGTAGCGGACAGCGGCTACACCTTC,.,TRBV30,few,TRBJ1-2
CASSLHTGQGAFGQYF,TGTGCCAGCAGCCTTCATACGGGACAGGGGGCTTTCGGGCAGTACTTC,TRBD1,TRBV14,few,TRBJ2-7
CASSPTADYEQYF,TGTGCCAGCTCCCCTACGGCGGACTACGAGCAGTACTTC,.,TRBV18,.,TRBJ2-7
CASSEARRGVQETQYF,TGCGCCAGCAGTGAGGCTCGGAGAGGCGTACAAGAGACCCAGTACTTC,.,TRBV10-2,many,TRBJ2-5
CASSPSSGENYNEQFF,TGTGCCAGCAGCCCCTCTAGCGGGGAGAACTACAATGAGCAGTTCTTC,TRBD2,TRBV27,.,TRBJ2-1
CASSVETGGSYEQYF,TGTGCCAGCAGCGTAGAAACAGGGGGCTCCTACGAGCAGTACTTC,TRBD1,TRBV9,few,TRBJ2-7